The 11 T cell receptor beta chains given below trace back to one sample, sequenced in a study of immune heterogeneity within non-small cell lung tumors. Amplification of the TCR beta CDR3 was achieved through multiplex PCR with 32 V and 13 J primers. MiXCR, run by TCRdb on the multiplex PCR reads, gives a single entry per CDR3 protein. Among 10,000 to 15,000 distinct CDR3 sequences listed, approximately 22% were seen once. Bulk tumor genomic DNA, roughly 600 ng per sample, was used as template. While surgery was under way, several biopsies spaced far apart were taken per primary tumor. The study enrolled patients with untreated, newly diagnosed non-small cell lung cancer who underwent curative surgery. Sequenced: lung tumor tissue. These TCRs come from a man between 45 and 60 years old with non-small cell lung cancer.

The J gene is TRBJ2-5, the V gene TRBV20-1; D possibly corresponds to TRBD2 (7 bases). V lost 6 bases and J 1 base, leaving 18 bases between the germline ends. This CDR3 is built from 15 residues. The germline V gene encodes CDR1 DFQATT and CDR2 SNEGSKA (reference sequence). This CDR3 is CSAPLGGASQETQYF. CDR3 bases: TGCAGTGCACCGCTGGGGGGGGCTTCCCAAGAGACCCAGTACTTC.

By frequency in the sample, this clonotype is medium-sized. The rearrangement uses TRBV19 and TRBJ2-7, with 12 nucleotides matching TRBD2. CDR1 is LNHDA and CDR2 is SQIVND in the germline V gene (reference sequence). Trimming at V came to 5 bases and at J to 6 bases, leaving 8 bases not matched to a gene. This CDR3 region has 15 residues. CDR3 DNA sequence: TGTGCCAGTAGTGCCCAGCTAGCGGGAGGGCTCGAGCAGTACTTC. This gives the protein CASSAQLAGGLEQYF.

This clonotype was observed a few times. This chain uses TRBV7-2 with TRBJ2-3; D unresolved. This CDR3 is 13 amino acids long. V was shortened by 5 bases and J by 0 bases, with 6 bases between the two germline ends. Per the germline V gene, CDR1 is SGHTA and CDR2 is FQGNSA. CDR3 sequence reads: CASSRASTDTQYF. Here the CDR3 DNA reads TGTGCCAGCAGCCGCGCTAGCACAGATACGCAGTATTTT.

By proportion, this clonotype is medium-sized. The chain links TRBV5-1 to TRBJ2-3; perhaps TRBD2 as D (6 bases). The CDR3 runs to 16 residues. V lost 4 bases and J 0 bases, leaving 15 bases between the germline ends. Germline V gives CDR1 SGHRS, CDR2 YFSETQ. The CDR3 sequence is CASSPALGTSTDTQYF. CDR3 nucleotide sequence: TGCGCCAGCAGCCCGGCTTTGGGGACTAGCACAGATACGCAGTATTTT.

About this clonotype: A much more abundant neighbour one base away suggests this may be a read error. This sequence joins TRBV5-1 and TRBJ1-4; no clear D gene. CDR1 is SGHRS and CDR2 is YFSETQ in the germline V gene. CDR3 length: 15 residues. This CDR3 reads CASSQSWQDNEKMFF. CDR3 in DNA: TGCGCCAGCAGCCAGTCCTGGCAGGATAATGAAAAAATGTTTTTT. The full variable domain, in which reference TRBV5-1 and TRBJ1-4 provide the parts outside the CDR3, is KAGVTQTPRYLIKTRGQQVTLSCSPISGHRSVSWYQQTPGQGLQFLFEYFSETQRNKGNFPGRFSGRQFSNSRSEMNVSTLELGDSALYLCASSQSWQDNEKMFFGSGTQLSVL.

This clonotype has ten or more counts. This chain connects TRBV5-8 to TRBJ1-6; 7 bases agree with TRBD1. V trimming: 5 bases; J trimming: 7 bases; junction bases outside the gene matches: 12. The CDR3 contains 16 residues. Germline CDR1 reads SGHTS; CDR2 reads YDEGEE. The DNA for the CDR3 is TGTGCCAGCAGATTAACAGGGGCGCTCCGGAATTCACCCCTCCACTTT. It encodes CASRLTGALRNSPLHF.

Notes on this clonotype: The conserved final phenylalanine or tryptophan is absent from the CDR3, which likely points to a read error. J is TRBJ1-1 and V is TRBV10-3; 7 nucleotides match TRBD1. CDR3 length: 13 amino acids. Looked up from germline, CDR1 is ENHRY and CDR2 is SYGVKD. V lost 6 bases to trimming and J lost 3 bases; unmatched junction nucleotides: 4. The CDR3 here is CAIRPDRDTEAFL. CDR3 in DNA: TGTGCCATCAGGCCTGACAGGGACACTGAAGCTTTCCTT.

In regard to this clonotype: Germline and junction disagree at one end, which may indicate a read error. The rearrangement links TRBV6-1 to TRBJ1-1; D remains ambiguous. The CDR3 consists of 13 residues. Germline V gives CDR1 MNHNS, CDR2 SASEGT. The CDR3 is CASSEEKGAEPFF. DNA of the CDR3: TGTGCCAGCAGTGAGGAAAAGGGCGCTGAACCTTTCTTT.

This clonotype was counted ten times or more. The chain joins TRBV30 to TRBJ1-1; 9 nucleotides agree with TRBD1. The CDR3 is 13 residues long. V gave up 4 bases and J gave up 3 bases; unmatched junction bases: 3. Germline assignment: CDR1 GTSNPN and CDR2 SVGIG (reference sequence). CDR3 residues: CAWTTGGYTEAFF. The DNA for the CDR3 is TGTGCCTGGACTACAGGGGGCTACACTGAAGCTTTCTTT.

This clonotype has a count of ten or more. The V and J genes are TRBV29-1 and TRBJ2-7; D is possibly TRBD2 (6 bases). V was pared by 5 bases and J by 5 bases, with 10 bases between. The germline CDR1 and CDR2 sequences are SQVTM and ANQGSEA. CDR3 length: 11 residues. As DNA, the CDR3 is TGCAGCGTTAAAACTAGCCACGAGCAGTACTTC. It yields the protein CSVKTSHEQYF.

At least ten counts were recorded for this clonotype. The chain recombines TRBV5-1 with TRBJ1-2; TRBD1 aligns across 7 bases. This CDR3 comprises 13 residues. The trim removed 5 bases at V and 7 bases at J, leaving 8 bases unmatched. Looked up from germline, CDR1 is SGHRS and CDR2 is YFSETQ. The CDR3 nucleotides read TGCGCCAGCAGAGGCGACAGGGATGGTGGCTACACCTTC. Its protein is CASRGDRDGGYTF.